Described below is a single T cell receptor beta chain sequence and its context. Its target is unknown. The data belong to a study of a mutant IDH1 vaccine in newly diagnosed glioma. As for the study in general: Radiotherapy, temozolomide, or both had been given previously, and both were given to most. Study-wide findings and caveats: Top peripheral T cell clonotype shifts appeared unrelated to pseudoprogression.

Trimming took off 2 bases at V and 4 bases at J, with 12 bases between the two ends. The CDR3 covers 14 residues. CDR1 is SGHDT, CDR2 YYEEEE, per germline. Some clones are missing from TCRdb's copy, which holds only in-frame ones; the method was immunoSEQ multiplex PCR. Here the sample spans about 27,000 clones, approximately 80% being singletons. Described time point: week 5, during vaccination. Every vaccination contained 300 ug of the mutant IDH1 20-mer peptide and was paired with topical imiquimod. This sample comprised PBMCs, obtained from a glioma patient whose treatment included an IDH1 peptide vaccine. This chain connects TRBV5-6 to TRBJ1-1; perhaps TRBD1 as D (6 bases). The TCR originated in a man aged 35 to 55 with glioma. In DNA form, the CDR3 reads TGTGCCAGCAGCTTAGTTTCAGGGGCCACTGAAGCTTTCTTT. Protein: CASSLVSGATEAFF.